Below, 8 T cell receptor beta chains from the same sample are listed, as sequenced in a study of CD8 T cells in ankylosing spondylitis. Findings of the study overall: Blood from ankylosing spondylitis patients appeared to carry a characteristic roughly eight-variant TCR beta motif.

These receptors' targets are unknown. A single record per CDR3 protein comes from TCRdb applying MiXCR to the 5' RACE reads. The sample contains roughly 220,000 distinct CDR3 sequences, around 20% of which appear only once. Sample: blood, either unsorted or a sorted T cell fraction (not recorded which). These receptors came from a male donor with ankylosing spondylitis.

V is TRBV18 and J is TRBJ2-7; possible D gene TRBD1, 5 bases. V dropped 3 bases and J dropped 4 bases, with 13 bases sitting between them. The CDR3 has 14 amino acids. Germline V gene lookup returns CDR1 KGHSH and CDR2 LQKENI. CDR3 coding DNA: TGTGCCAGCTCACCTACAGGACCAGAATACGAGCAGTACTTC. It yields the protein CASSPTGPEYEQYF.

The rearrangement uses TRBV3-1 and TRBJ2-5; the match to TRBD1 covers 7 bases. The V segment lost 3 bases and the J segment 0 bases; nucleotides outside the gene matches: 4. CDR3 length: 15 amino acids. Germline V lookup: CDR1 LGHDT, CDR2 YNNKEL (reference sequence). The CDR3 nucleotides are TGTGCCAGCAGCCAGGGACAGTGGAACCAAGAGACCCAGTACTTC. This sequence encodes CASSQGQWNQETQYF.

The chain combines TRBV9 with TRBJ1-5; tentative D call: TRBD1 (6 bases). This CDR3 comprises 14 residues. Germline CDR1 reads SGDLS; CDR2 reads YYNGEE. Deletions cut 3 bases from V and 3 bases from J, with 10 bases between. CDR3 in DNA: TGTGCCAGCAGCGGAGGGGGGTCCAATCAGCCCCAGCATTTT. It translates to CASSGGGSNQPQHF.

This clonotype has more than one count but fewer than ten. This chain joins TRBV12-3 or TRBV12-4 and TRBJ2-1; D gene ambiguous. The ends were cut back, 3 bases at V and 2 bases at J, with 11 bases in the middle. CDR3 length: 15 residues. CDR3 amino acids: CASSFPERPYNEQFF. For the CDR3, the DNA is TGTGCCAGCAGTTTTCCGGAGAGGCCCTACAATGAGCAGTTCTTC.

The V and J genes are TRBV27 and TRBJ1-1; D is unclear. The CDR3 has 13 amino acids. In germline, CDR1 is MNHEY, CDR2 SMNVEV (reference sequence). Trimming took off 3 bases at V and 5 bases at J, with 10 bases between the two ends. The chain's CDR3 is CASSFGLGTEAFF. CDR3 in DNA: TGTGCCAGCAGTTTTGGCTTGGGAACTGAAGCTTTCTTT.

V is TRBV4-3 and J is TRBJ1-2; weak D call: TRBD1 (6 bases). Trimming removed 1 base from V and 8 bases from J, with 23 bases in between. The length of the CDR3 is 17 residues. CDR1 is LGHNA and CDR2 is YSLEER in the germline V gene. As DNA, the CDR3 is TGCGCCAGCAGCCAAGCCTCCCGGGGTCGGGGGGCGGGAGGCTACACCTTC. This codes for CASSQASRGRGAGGYTF.

Only a few counts were recorded for this clonotype. The chain joins TRBV11-2 to TRBJ2-2; D remains unclear. Trimming took 5 bases from V and 6 from J, leaving 10 bases between them. The germline CDR1 and CDR2 sequences are SGHAT and FQNNGV. The CDR3 runs to 13 residues. CDR3 in amino acids: CASSAPFAGELFF. The CDR3 DNA reads TGTGCCAGCAGCGCCCCGTTTGCCGGGGAGCTGTTTTTT. Full variable domain (missing parts from reference TRBV11-2 and TRBJ2-2): EAGVAQSPRYKIIEKRQSVAFWCNPISGHATLYWYQQILGQGPKLLIQFQNNGVVDDSQLPKDRFSAERLKGVDSTLKIQPAKLEDSAVYLCASSAPFAGELFFGEGSRLTVL.

This clonotype was observed a handful of times. The chain recombines TRBV12-3 or TRBV12-4 with TRBJ2-1; a possible D gene is TRBD1 (7 bases). Trimming stripped 6 bases from V and 5 bases from J, with 17 bases between. The CDR3 is 15 amino acids. The CDR3 here is CASSLGGTADNEQFF. CDR3 nucleotides: TGTGCCAGCAGCCTAGGGGGGACAGCGGACAATGAGCAGTTCTTC.